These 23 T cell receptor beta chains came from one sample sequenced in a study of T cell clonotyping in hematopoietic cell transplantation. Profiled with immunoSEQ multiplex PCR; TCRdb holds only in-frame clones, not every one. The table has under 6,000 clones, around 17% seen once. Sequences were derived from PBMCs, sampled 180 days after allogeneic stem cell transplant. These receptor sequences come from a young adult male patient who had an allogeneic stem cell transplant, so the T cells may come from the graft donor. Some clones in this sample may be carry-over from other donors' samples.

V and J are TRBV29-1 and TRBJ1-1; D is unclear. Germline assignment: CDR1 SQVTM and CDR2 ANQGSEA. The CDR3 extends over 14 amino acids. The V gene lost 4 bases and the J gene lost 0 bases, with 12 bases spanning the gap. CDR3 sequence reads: CSVGATVMNTEAFF. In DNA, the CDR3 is TGCAGCGTTGGGGCTACAGTGATGAACACTGAAGCTTTCTTT.

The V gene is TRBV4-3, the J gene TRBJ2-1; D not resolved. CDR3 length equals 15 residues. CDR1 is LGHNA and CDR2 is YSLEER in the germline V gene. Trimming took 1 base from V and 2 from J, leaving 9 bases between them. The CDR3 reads CASSQAPLAYNEQFF. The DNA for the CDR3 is TGCGCCAGCAGCCAAGCCCCCCTAGCCTACAATGAGCAGTTCTTC.

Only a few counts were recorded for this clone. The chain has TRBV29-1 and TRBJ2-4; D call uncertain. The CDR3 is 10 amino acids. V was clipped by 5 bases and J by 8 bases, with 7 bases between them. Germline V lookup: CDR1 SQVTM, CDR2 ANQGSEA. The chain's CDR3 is CSVLDDIQYF. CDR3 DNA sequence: TGCAGCGTTCTCGACGACATTCAGTACTTC.

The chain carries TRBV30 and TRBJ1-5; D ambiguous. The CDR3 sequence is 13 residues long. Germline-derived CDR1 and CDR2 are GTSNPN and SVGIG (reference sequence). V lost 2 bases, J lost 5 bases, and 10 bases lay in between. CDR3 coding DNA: TGTGCCTGGAGTCGAGGGTATGATCAGCCCCAGCATTTT. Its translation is CAWSRGYDQPQHF.

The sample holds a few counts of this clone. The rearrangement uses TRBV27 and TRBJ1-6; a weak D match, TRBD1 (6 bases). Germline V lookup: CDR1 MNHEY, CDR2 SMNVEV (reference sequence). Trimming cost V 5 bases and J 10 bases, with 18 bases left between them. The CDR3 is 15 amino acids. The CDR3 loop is CASSPTTGPGSPLHF. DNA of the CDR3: TGTGCCAGCAGTCCGACAACAGGGCCAGGGTCACCCCTCCACTTT.

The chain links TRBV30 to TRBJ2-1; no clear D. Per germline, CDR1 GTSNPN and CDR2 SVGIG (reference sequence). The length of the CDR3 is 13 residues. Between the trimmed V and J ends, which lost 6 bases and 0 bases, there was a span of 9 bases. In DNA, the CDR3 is TGTGCCTGTACCGAGAGCTCCTACAATGAGCAGTTCTTC. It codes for CACTESSYNEQFF.

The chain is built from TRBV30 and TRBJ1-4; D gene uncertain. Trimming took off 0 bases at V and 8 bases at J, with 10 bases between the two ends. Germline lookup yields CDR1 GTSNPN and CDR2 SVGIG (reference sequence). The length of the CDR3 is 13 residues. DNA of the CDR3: TGTGCCTGGAGTGTAGGCCCGCGGGAAAAACTGTTTTTT. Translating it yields CAWSVGPREKLFF.

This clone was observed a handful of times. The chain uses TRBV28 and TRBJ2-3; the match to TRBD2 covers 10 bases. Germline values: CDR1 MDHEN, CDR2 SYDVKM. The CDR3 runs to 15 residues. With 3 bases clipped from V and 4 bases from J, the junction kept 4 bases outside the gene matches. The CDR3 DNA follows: TGTGCCAGCAGTTTGGCTAGCGGGAGTCCAGATACGCAGTATTTT. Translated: CASSLASGSPDTQYF.

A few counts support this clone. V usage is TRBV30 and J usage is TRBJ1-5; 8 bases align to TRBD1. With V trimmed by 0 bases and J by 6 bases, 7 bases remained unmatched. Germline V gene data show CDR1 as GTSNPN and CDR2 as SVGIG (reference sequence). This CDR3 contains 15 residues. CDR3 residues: CAWSVRQGAGQPQHF. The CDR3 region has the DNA TGTGCCTGGAGTGTACGGCAGGGGGCTGGTCAGCCCCAGCATTTT.

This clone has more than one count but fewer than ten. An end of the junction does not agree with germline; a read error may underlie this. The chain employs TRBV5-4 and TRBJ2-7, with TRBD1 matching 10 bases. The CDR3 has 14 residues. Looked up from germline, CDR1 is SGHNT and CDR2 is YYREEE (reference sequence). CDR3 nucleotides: TGTGCCGGCAGCAGCTTGGGACAGGGGAACGAGCAGTACTTC. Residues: CAGSSLGQGNEQYF.

CDR3 residues: CAWRGDRGRNTQYF. The CDR3 DNA is TGTGCCTGGAGGGGGGACAGGGGGAGGAATACGCAGTATTTT. V and J are TRBV30 and TRBJ2-3, with TRBD1 matching 11 bases. Germline-derived CDR1 and CDR2 are GTSNPN and SVGIG (reference sequence). V trimming: 3 bases; J trimming: 7 bases; junction bases outside the gene matches: 6. The CDR3 is 14 amino acids.

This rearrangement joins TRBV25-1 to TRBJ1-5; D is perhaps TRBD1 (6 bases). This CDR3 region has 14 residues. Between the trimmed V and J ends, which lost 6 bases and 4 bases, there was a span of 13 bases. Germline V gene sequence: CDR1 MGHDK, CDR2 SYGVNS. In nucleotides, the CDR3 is TGTGCCAGCAGCGGAGGGGGGGGAAATCAGCCCCAGCATTTT. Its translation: CASSGGGGNQPQHF.

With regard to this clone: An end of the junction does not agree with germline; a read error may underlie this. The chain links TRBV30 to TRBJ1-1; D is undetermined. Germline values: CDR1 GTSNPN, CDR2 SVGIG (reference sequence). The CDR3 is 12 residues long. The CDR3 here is CTWSVAFSEAFF. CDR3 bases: TGTACCTGGAGTGTAGCCTTTTCCGAAGCTTTCTTT.

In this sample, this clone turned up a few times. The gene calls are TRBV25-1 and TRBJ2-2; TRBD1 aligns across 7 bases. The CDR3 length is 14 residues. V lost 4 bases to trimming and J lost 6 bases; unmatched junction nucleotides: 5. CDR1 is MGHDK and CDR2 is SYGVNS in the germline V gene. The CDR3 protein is CASSGGGYPGELFF. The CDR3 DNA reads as TGTGCCAGCAGTGGAGGGGGCTATCCCGGGGAGCTGTTTTTT.

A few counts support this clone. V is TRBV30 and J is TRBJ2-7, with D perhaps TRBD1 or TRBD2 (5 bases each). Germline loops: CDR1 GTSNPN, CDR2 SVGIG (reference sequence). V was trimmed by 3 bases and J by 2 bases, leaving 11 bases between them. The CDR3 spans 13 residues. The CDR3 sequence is CAWRGTFPYEQYF. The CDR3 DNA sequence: TGTGCCTGGAGAGGGACGTTTCCCTACGAGCAGTACTTC.

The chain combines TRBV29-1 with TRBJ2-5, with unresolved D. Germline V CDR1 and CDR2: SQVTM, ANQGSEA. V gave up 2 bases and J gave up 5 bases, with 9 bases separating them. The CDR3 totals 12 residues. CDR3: CSVELGRETQYF. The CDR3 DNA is TGCAGCGTTGAATTGGGCCGGGAGACCCAGTACTTC.

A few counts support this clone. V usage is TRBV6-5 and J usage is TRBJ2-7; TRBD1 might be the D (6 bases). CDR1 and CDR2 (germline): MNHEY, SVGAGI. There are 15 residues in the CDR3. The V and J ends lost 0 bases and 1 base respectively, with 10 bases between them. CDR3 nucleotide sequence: TGTGCCAGCAGTTACTCCCTGGACAGTTCCTACGAGCAGTACTTC. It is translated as CASSYSLDSSYEQYF.

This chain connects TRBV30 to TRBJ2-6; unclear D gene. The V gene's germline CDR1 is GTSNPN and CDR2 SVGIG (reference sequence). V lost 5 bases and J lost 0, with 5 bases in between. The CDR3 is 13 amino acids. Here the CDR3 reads CAWEDSGANVLTF. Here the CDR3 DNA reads TGTGCCTGGGAAGACTCTGGGGCCAACGTCCTGACTTTC.

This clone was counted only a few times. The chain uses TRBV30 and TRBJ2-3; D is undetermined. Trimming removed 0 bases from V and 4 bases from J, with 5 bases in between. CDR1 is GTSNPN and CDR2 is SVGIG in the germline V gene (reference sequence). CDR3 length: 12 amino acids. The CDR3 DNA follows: TGTGCCTGGAGTGTATCTGCAGATACGCAGTATTTT. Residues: CAWSVSADTQYF.

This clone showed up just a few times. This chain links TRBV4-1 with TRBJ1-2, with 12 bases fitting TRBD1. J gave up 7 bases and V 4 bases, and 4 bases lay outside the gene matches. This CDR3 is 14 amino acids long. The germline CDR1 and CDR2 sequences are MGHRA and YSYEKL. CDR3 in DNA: TGCGCCAGCAGCCTTGGGACAGGGGGCGGTGGCTACACCTTC. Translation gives CASSLGTGGGGYTF.

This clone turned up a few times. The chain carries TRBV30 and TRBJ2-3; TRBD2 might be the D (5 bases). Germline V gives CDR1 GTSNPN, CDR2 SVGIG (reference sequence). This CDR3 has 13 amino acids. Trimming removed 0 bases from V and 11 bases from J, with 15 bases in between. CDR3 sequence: CAWSVFPEGGQYF. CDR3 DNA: TGTGCCTGGAGTGTCTTCCCCGAGGGCGGGCAGTATTTT.

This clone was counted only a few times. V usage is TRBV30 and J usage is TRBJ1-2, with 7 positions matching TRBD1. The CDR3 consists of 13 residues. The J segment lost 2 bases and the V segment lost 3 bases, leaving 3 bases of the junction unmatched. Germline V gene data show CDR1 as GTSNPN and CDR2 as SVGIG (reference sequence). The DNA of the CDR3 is TGTGCCTGGAGCAGGGGGGAAAACTATGGCTACACCTTC. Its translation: CAWSRGENYGYTF. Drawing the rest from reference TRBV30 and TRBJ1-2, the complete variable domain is SQTIHQWPATLVQPVGSPLSLECTVEGTSNPNLYWYRQAAGRGLQLLFYSVGIGQISSEVPQNLSASRPQDRQFILSSKKLLLSDSGFYLCAWSRGENYGYTFGSGTRLTVV.

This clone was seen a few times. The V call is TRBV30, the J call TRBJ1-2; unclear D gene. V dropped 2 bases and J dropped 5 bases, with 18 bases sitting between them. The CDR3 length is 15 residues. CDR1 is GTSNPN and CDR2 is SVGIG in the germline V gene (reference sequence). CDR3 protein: CAWSSGRSLGYGYTF. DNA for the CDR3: TGTGCCTGGAGTTCCGGACGGAGCTTAGGGTATGGCTACACCTTC. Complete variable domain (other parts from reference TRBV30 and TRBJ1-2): SQTIHQWPATLVQPVGSPLSLECTVEGTSNPNLYWYRQAAGRGLQLLFYSVGIGQISSEVPQNLSASRPQDRQFILSSKKLLLSDSGFYLCAWSSGRSLGYGYTFGSGTRLTVV.